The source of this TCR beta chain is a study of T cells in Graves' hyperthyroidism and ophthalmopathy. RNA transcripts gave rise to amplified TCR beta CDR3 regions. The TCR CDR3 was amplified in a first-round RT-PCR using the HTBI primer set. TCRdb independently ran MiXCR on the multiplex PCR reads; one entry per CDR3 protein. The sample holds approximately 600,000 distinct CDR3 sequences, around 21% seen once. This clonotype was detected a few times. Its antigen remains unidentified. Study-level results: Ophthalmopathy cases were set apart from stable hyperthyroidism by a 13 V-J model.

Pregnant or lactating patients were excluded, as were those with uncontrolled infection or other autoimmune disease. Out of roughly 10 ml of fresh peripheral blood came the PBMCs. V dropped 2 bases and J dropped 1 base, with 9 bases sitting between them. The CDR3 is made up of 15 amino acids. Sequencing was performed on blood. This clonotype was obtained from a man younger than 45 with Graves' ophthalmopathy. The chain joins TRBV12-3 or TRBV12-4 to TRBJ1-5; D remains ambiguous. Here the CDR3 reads CASSLNGLSNQPQHF. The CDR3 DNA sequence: TGTGCCAGCAGTTTAAATGGGCTGAGCAATCAGCCCCAGCATTTT.